These T cell receptor beta chains were read from a single sample in a study of blood T cell repertoires in COVID-19. Produced via immunoSEQ multiplex PCR; TCRdb's table is partial and in-frame only. The repertoire holds 200,000 to 300,000 clones, 85% to 90% seen once, with roughly 1.7% in the top ten. Sequencing input: PBMCs or T cells enriched from blood (not recorded which). The receptor set was obtained from a man aged 35-49 years who had recovered from COVID-19. CDR3s include the opening cysteine and the closing phenylalanine or tryptophan. A D gene is named only where the DNA matches it firmly. Only some rows state a clone size, as once, few, many or a class for expanded clones.

>NA|NA|TRBJ1-2|TRBV7-2
TGTGCCAGCAGCTTAGATTTACGGGTTTATGGCTACACCTTC
CASSLDLRVYGYTF
>NA|NA|TRBJ2-5|TRBV28
TGTGCCAGCAGTCGGAGGCTCGCCAGGACCCAGTACTTC
CASSRRLARTQYF
>NA|NA|TRBJ2-5|TRBV6-5
TGTGCCAGCACCTACCAAGAGACCCAGTACTTC
CASTYQETQYF
>NA|NA|TRBJ1-2|TRBV2
TGTGCCAGCAGTGAAATTACGGCTAACTATGGCTACACCTTC
CASSEITANYGYTF
>once|NA|TRBJ2-7|TRBV6-5
TGTGCCAGCAGTTACTCAGCTTGGAGCTCCTACGAGCAGTACTTC
CASSYSAWSSYEQYF
>NA|TRBD1|TRBJ1-1|TRBV7-9
TGTGCCAGCAGCTCCCAGACAGGGCCTGAAGCTTTCTTT
CASSSQTGPEAFF
>NA|TRBD1|TRBJ1-5|TRBV6-1
TGTGCCAGCAGTGAAGAAGGACAGGTAATCAATCAGCCCCAGCATTTT
CASSEEGQVINQPQHF
>NA|TRBD1|TRBJ2-1|TRBV9
TGTGCCAGCAGCGCCCGGGACAGCTCCTACAATGAGCAGTTCTTC
CASSARDSSYNEQFF
>NA|NA|TRBJ2-1|TRBV18
TGTGCCAGCTCTCCCCCGCCGGTCAATGAGCAGTTCTTC
CASSPPPVNEQFF
>NA|NA|TRBJ2-3|TRBV5-4
TGTGCCAGCAGCTTTTCTCCAGTCACAGATACGCAGTATTTT
CASSFSPVTDTQYF
>NA|TRBD2|TRBJ2-3|TRBV5-1
TGCGCCAGCAGCTTGGAGGGGACTAGCGGAGACACGCAGTATTTT
CASSLEGTSGDTQYF
>few|NA|TRBJ2-5|TRBV29-1
TGCAGCGGGAGGGGCAGCCAAGAGACCCAGTACTTC
CSGRGSQETQYF
>NA|TRBD2|TRBJ2-7|TRBV7-2
TGTGCCAGCAGCTTTAGCGGGACCGACTACGAGCAGTACTTC
CASSFSGTDYEQYF
>NA|NA|TRBJ1-1|TRBV6-1
TGTGCCAGCAGTGAGAACCAGGGGCGAAACACTGAAGCTTTCTTT
CASSENQGRNTEAFF
>NA|TRBD2|TRBJ2-3|TRBV24-1
TGTGCCACCACCGGCGGGAGGAGCACAGATACGCAGTATTTT
CATTGGRSTDTQYF
>NA|TRBD1|TRBJ1-5|TRBV19
TGTGCCAGTAGTTCTACAGGACAGGGGGACTGGAACAATCAGCCCCAGCATTTT
CASSSTGQGDWNNQPQHF
>NA|NA|TRBJ1-1|TRBV3-1/TRBV3-2
TGTGCCAGCAGCCAAGGGAGTCGGGGAGCTGAAGCTTTCTTT
CASSQGSRGAEAFF
>once|NA|TRBJ2-6|TRBV5-1
TGCGCCAGCAGCCTACTAACCACAGACCAGGCGGGAATGGCTGGGGCCAACGTCCTGACTTTC
CASSLLTTDQAGMAGANVLTF
>once|TRBD1|TRBJ1-2|TRBV4-2
TGTGCCAGCAGCCAAGGACAGGGGGCAGAAGGCTACACCTTC
CASSQGQGAEGYTF
>NA|TRBD1|TRBJ2-2|TRBV10-3
TGTGCCATCAGCTGGGACAGTCCGGGGAACACCGGGGAGCTGTTTTTT
CAISWDSPGNTGELFF
>NA|TRBD1|TRBJ1-4|TRBV27
TGTGCCAGCAGTTCCACCCGGACAGGGGAATTGGAGGAAAAACTGTTTTTT
CASSSTRTGELEEKLFF
>NA|NA|TRBJ1-2|TRBV6-2/TRBV6-3
TGTGCCAGCAGTTACTCTGGGACATCTCATGGCTACACCTTC
CASSYSGTSHGYTF
>once|TRBD1|TRBJ1-1|TRBV7-9
TGTGCCAGCAGCTGGGGGACAGGGGGCTCAGCTTTCTTT
CASSWGTGGSAFF
>NA|NA|TRBJ1-2|TRBV6-5
TGTGCCAGCAGTTACCGGCGGGGAGGGCTCTATGGCTACACCTTC
CASSYRRGGLYGYTF
>NA|TRBD2|TRBJ2-3|TRBV4-1
TGCGCCAGCAGCCAAGTACTAGCGGGGACCACAGATACGCAGTATTTT
CASSQVLAGTTDTQYF
>NA|NA|TRBJ1-3|TRBV4-1
TGCGCCAGCAGCCAATGGTTTTTGAGTTCCTCTGGAAACACCATATATTTT
CASSQWFLSSSGNTIYF
>NA|TRBD2|TRBJ2-1|TRBV7-2
TGTGCCAGCAGTAGGGGGCTCCCGGGACTAGCGGCTTACAATGAGCAGTTCTTC
CASSRGLPGLAAYNEQFF
>NA|TRBD1|TRBJ2-1|TRBV7-9
TGTGCCAGCAGCTACCGGGACAGGGGGATCAATGAGCAGTTCTTC
CASSYRDRGINEQFF
>few|NA|TRBJ2-1|TRBV5-1
TGCGCCAGCAGCCCTCCGGGACTTTCCTACAATGAGCAGTTCTTC
CASSPPGLSYNEQFF